Each of the 20 T cell receptor beta chains below was sequenced from the same sample in a study of blood T cell repertoires in COVID-19. Profiling relied on immunoSEQ multiplex PCR, and the TCRdb table lists in-frame clones only, not all of them. The sample has roughly 62,000 clones, approximately 80% seen once; the top ten hold roughly 22%. The sequenced sample was peripheral blood. The receptors stem from a woman of 80 years or more with active or convalescent COVID-19.

V and J are TRBV19 and TRBJ1-1; possible D gene TRBD1, 6 bases. V gave up 9 bases and J gave up 5 bases, with 19 bases separating them. Germline loops: CDR1 LNHDA, CDR2 SQIVND (reference sequence). CDR3 length equals 14 residues. The CDR3 here is CASRQGKVGTEAFF. CDR3 coding DNA: TGTGCCAGCAGGCAGGGGAAAGTAGGGACTGAAGCTTTCTTT. The full variable domain, its missing parts supplied by reference TRBV19 and TRBJ1-1, is DGGITQSPKYLFRKEGQNVTLSCEQNLNHDAMYWYRQDPGQGLRLIYYSQIVNDFQKGDIAEGYSVSREKKESFPLTVTSAQKNPTAFYLCASRQGKVGTEAFFGQGTRLTVV.

The genes are TRBV4-1 and TRBJ2-3; 8 bases map to TRBD1. Germline CDR1 MGHRA, CDR2 YSYEKL. Trimming cost V 2 bases and J 2 bases; bases outside gene matches: 3. This CDR3 has 15 amino acids. CDR3 nucleotide sequence: TGCGCCAGCAGCCAACCGGGACAGGCCACAGATACGCAGTATTTT. This codes for CASSQPGQATDTQYF.

V is TRBV7-6 and J is TRBJ1-2; D is unclear. This CDR3 is 16 amino acids long. V lost 0 bases and J 4 bases, leaving 15 bases between the germline ends. Germline CDR1 reads SGHVS; CDR2 reads FNYEAQ. The CDR3, as DNA: TGTGCCAGCAGCTTAGCGCAACGGCCGGAGATCTATGGCTACACCTTC. It is translated as CASSLAQRPEIYGYTF.

In DNA form, the CDR3 reads TGTGCCAGCAGCAGGTCCGGGACAAGCGATTCACCCCTCCACTTT. Its translation is CASSRSGTSDSPLHF. The chain couples TRBV5-4 to TRBJ1-6; a possible D gene is TRBD1 (6 bases). Trimming shortened V by 4 bases and J by 8 bases, and 16 bases separated the two germline ends. From germline, CDR1 is SGHNT and CDR2 YYREEE (reference sequence). This CDR3 contains 15 residues.

This rearrangement joins TRBV6-5 to TRBJ2-3; possibly TRBD2 for D (7 bases). V was pared by 6 bases and J by 5 bases, with 18 bases between. The CDR3 loop spans 15 amino acids. Germline lookup yields CDR1 MNHEY and CDR2 SVGAGI. CDR3 nucleotides: TGTGCCAGCAGAAGAGACAGGTGGGAGGGAGATACGCAGTATTTT. This encodes CASRRDRWEGDTQYF.

The chain combines TRBV29-1 with TRBJ1-1; no clear D gene. This CDR3 contains 12 residues. The germline gives CDR1 SQVTM, CDR2 ANQGSEA. V gave up 6 bases and J gave up 3 bases, with 11 bases separating them. The CDR3 region has the DNA TGCAGCGTCAAATGGGAGGACACTGAAGCTTTCTTT. This gives the protein CSVKWEDTEAFF.

The rearrangement uses TRBV4-1 and TRBJ2-5; maybe TRBD2 (7 bases). The CDR3 spans 15 residues. V was trimmed by 4 bases and J by 4 bases, leaving 16 bases between them. CDR1 MGHRA and CDR2 YSYEKL come from the germline V gene. The CDR3 here is CASSRRGLAAETQYF. CDR3 DNA: TGCGCCAGCAGCCGACGGGGGCTAGCGGCAGAGACCCAGTACTTC.

This chain joins TRBV5-1 and TRBJ2-1, with 9 bases matching TRBD2. The germline gives CDR1 SGHRS, CDR2 YFSETQ. After removal of 4 bases from V and 7 bases from J, the junction contained 6 bases not matched to a gene. The CDR3 is made up of 14 amino acids. CDR3 amino acids: CASSGAGGRNEQFF. The CDR3, as DNA: TGCGCCAGCAGCGGAGCGGGGGGTAGGAATGAGCAGTTCTTC.

This chain connects TRBV27 to TRBJ1-2; no firm D call. V shed 6 bases and J shed 2 bases, with 16 bases lying between them. The CDR3 consists of 15 residues. Germline CDR1 and CDR2: MNHEY and SMNVEV (reference sequence). As DNA, the CDR3 is TGTGCCAGCAGAATGACATACAGTGCCAACTATGGCTACACCTTC. The encoded protein is CASRMTYSANYGYTF.

The chain is built from TRBV7-3 and TRBJ2-1, with 9 bases that match TRBD1. The CDR3 is 13 residues long. Germline assignment: CDR1 SGHTA and CDR2 FQGTGA. The J segment lost 8 bases and the V segment lost 4 bases, leaving 3 bases of the junction unmatched. This CDR3 is CASSSGTGYEQFF. The CDR3 DNA sequence: TGTGCCAGCAGCTCCGGGACAGGGTATGAGCAGTTCTTC. Together with reference TRBV7-3 and TRBJ2-1, the CDR3 gives the full variable domain: GAGVSQTPSNKVTEKGKYVELRCDPISGHTALYWYRQSLGQGPEFLIYFQGTGAADDSGLPNDRFFAVRPEGSVSTLKIQRTERGDSAVYLCASSSGTGYEQFFGPGTRLTVL.

The rearrangement joins TRBV19 to TRBJ2-7, with D possibly being TRBD1 (5 bases). The germline V gene encodes CDR1 LNHDA and CDR2 SQIVND (reference sequence). CDR3 length: 12 amino acids. With 1 base removed from V and 6 bases from J, the gap between germline ends came to 7 bases. The chain's CDR3 is CASSIGTLEQYF. CDR3 coding DNA: TGTGCCAGTAGTATAGGGACACTCGAGCAGTACTTC. Full variable domain (rest looked up from reference TRBV19 and TRBJ2-7): DGGITQSPKYLFRKEGQNVTLSCEQNLNHDAMYWYRQDPGQGLRLIYYSQIVNDFQKGDIAEGYSVSREKKESFPLTVTSAQKNPTAFYLCASSIGTLEQYFGPGTRLTVT.

The V gene is TRBV3-1 (or the pseudogene TRBV3-2), the J gene TRBJ1-2; D is possibly TRBD1 (5 bases). V shed 2 bases and J shed 6 bases, with 10 bases lying between them. The CDR3 sequence is 13 residues long. CDR1 is LGHDT and CDR2 is YNNKEL in the germline V gene (reference sequence). CDR3 protein: CASSQTRGDGYTF. CDR3 coding DNA: TGTGCCAGCAGCCAAACCCGGGGGGATGGCTACACCTTC.

The rearrangement uses TRBV25-1 and TRBJ2-1; TRBD2 might be the D (5 bases). There are 15 residues in the CDR3. V shed 6 bases and J shed 0 bases, with 12 bases lying between them. The germline CDR1 and CDR2 sequences are MGHDK and SYGVNS. CDR3 in DNA: TGTGCCAGCAGCTTCACGGGGAGCTCCTACAATGAGCAGTTCTTC. Amino acid sequence: CASSFTGSSYNEQFF.

The chain couples TRBV2 to TRBJ1-2; 9 nucleotides line up with TRBD1. The CDR3 covers 13 residues. Germline CDR1 and CDR2: SNHLY and FYNNEI. J gave up 7 bases and V 5 bases, and 5 bases lay outside the gene matches. As DNA, the CDR3 is TGTGCCAGCAGTTTGGACAGGGGATCTGGCTACACCTTC. Amino acid sequence: CASSLDRGSGYTF.

The chain combines TRBV25-1 with TRBJ1-3; weak D call: TRBD1 (5 bases). This CDR3 has 17 residues. Deletions cut 6 bases from V and 0 bases from J, with 18 bases between. Germline V gene sequence: CDR1 MGHDK, CDR2 SYGVNS. The CDR3 sequence is CASSPRTLQSSGNTIYF. As DNA, the CDR3 is TGTGCCAGCAGCCCACGGACACTTCAAAGCTCTGGAAACACCATATATTTT.

The genes are TRBV5-5 and TRBJ1-6; D remains ambiguous. The ends were cut back, 1 base at V and 8 bases at J, with 13 bases in the middle. The V gene's germline CDR1 is SGHKS and CDR2 YYEKEE (reference sequence). This CDR3 is 15 amino acids long. The CDR3 is CASSLLNLSHSPLHF. The CDR3 DNA follows: TGTGCCAGCAGCTTGCTAAACCTGAGCCATTCACCCCTCCACTTT. The full variable domain, rest sourced from reference TRBV5-5 and TRBJ1-6, is DAGVTQSPTHLIKTRGQQVTLRCSPISGHKSVSWYQQVLGQGPQFIFQYYEKEERGRGNFPDRFSARQFPNYSSELNVNALLLGDSALYLCASSLLNLSHSPLHFGNGTRLTVT.

The J gene is TRBJ1-1, the V gene TRBV21-1; TRBD1 reflects the table's D call only, with no check against the DNA. TRBV21-1 is marked as a pseudogene. The CDR3 runs 16 residues. The CDR3 region is CASSKAPQGMNTEAFF. The CDR3 nucleotides are TGTGCCAGCAGCAAAGCGCCTCAGGGCATGAACACTGAAGCTTTCTTT.

This chain connects TRBV2 to TRBJ2-7; TRBD2 matches at 7 bases. Germline V gene lookup returns CDR1 SNHLY and CDR2 FYNNEI. V lost 3 bases to trimming and J lost 4 bases; unmatched junction nucleotides: 3. The CDR3 is 13 amino acids. In nucleotides, the CDR3 is TGTGCCAGCAGTGATAGGCGGGGGTACGAGCAGTACTTC. It yields the protein CASSDRRGYEQYF.

The chain has TRBV18 and TRBJ1-2; perhaps TRBD1 as D (5 bases). Trimming pared 2 bases from V and 6 bases from J, leaving 10 bases between. This CDR3 spans 13 amino acids. Germline V gene sequence: CDR1 KGHSH, CDR2 LQKENI. This CDR3 is CASSPAVGDGYTF. CDR3 nucleotides: TGTGCCAGCTCACCAGCGGTAGGGGATGGCTACACCTTC.

This chain uses TRBV9 with TRBJ2-1; possible D gene TRBD2, 5 bases. Trimming took 0 bases from V and 0 from J, leaving 10 bases between them. There are 16 residues in the CDR3. CDR1 is SGDLS and CDR2 is YYNGEE in the germline V gene. The CDR3 DNA sequence: TGTGCCAGCAGCGTAGACCCGGGGAGCTCCTACAATGAGCAGTTCTTC. Translated, it gives CASSVDPGSSYNEQFF.